Each of the 17 T cell receptor beta chains below was sequenced from the same sample in a study of blood T cells in healthy people across ages. The use of a sample-barcoded 5' primer and a J-beta primer mix characterized a second PCR of about 7 to 12 cycles. MiXCR, applied by TCRdb to the 5' RACE reads, yields one record per CDR3 protein. The top ten clones hold 13% of a sample with approximately 940,000 distinct CDR3 sequences, about 44% of them seen once. The sample was blood. These receptors all come from a man under 40 in good health.

This clonotype was observed a few times. This chain joins TRBV7-2 and TRBJ2-3; D is unclear. Per the germline V gene, CDR1 is SGHTA and CDR2 is FQGNSA. The CDR3 loop spans 17 amino acids. Deletions cut 1 base from V and 2 bases from J, with 16 bases between. The CDR3 loop is CASSLGARWAYTDTQYF. CDR3 DNA: TGTGCCAGCAGCTTAGGGGCCAGGTGGGCTTACACAGATACGCAGTATTTT.

The chain employs TRBV20-1 and TRBJ2-1, with TRBD1 as a possible D gene (6 bases). Germline values: CDR1 DFQATT, CDR2 SNEGSKA (reference sequence). This CDR3 is 18 amino acids long. V lost 0 bases to trimming and J lost 4 bases, with 22 bases between them. CDR3 loop: CSARDRMGLGATYNEQFF. CDR3 nucleotide sequence: TGCAGTGCTAGAGATCGAATGGGGCTGGGGGCTACATACAATGAGCAGTTCTTC.

This clonotype was recorded a few times. CDR3 residues: CASSIIQGDYGYTF. The CDR3 DNA reads as TGTGCCAGCAGTATAATACAGGGCGACTATGGCTACACCTTC. The genes are TRBV27 and TRBJ1-2; a possible D gene is TRBD1 (6 bases). V lost 5 bases to trimming and J lost 3 bases, with 13 bases between them. There are 14 residues in the CDR3. The germline V gene encodes CDR1 MNHEY and CDR2 SMNVEV (reference sequence).

The chain employs TRBV6-5 and TRBJ1-2; D gene uncertain. Germline CDR1 and CDR2: MNHEY and SVGAGI. V was pared by 0 bases and J by 5 bases, with 13 bases between. The CDR3 sequence is 15 residues long. Here the CDR3 DNA reads TGTGCCAGCAGTTACTCGACGGGCTTTTCTTATGGCTACACCTTC. Its translation is CASSYSTGFSYGYTF.

The sample holds one count of this clonotype. The CDR3 sequence is CASSDQKRGTDTQYF. The CDR3 DNA sequence: TGTGCCAGCAGTGACCAGAAAAGGGGCACAGATACGCAGTATTTT. The chain employs TRBV25-1 and TRBJ2-3; no clear D gene. CDR1 is MGHDK and CDR2 is SYGVNS in the germline V gene. Trimming cost V 3 bases and J 1 base, with 11 bases left between them. The CDR3 runs to 15 residues.

This clonotype appeared a few times. CDR3 sequence reads: CASSRQGWVADYNEQFF. The CDR3 DNA reads TGCGCCAGCAGCCGCCAAGGTTGGGTAGCAGACTACAATGAGCAGTTCTTC. The chain recombines TRBV4-1 with TRBJ2-1; unclear D gene. The germline V gene encodes CDR1 MGHRA and CDR2 YSYEKL. V was trimmed by 4 bases and J by 3 bases, leaving 19 bases between them. CDR3 length equals 17 residues.

This clonotype was counted a single time. The chain has TRBV5-4 and TRBJ1-1; TRBD1 is a possible D gene (5 bases). This CDR3 has 12 amino acids. The germline V gene encodes CDR1 SGHNT and CDR2 YYREEE (reference sequence). The V gene lost 5 bases and the J gene lost 3 bases, with 8 bases spanning the gap. CDR3 nucleotide sequence: TGTGCCAGCAGTGGGACCTACACTGAAGCTTTCTTT. The encoded protein is CASSGTYTEAFF. Together with reference TRBV5-4 and TRBJ1-1, the CDR3 gives the full variable domain: ETGVTQSPTHLIKTRGQQVTLRCSSQSGHNTVSWYQQALGQGPQFIFQYYREEENGRGNFPPRFSGLQFPNYSSELNVNALELDDSALYLCASSGTYTEAFFGQGTRLTVV.

This clonotype occurred many times. This sequence joins TRBV27 and TRBJ2-7; maybe TRBD2 (6 bases). The germline V gene has CDR1 MNHEY and CDR2 SMNVEV (reference sequence). V shed 3 bases and J shed 0 bases, with 12 bases lying between them. This CDR3 spans 15 amino acids. The CDR3 loop reads CASSLEGPLSYEQYF. Here the CDR3 DNA reads TGTGCCAGCAGTTTGGAGGGCCCTCTCTCCTACGAGCAGTACTTC.

The V and J genes are TRBV5-1 and TRBJ2-1; D call uncertain. Per germline, CDR1 SGHRS and CDR2 YFSETQ. The CDR3 totals 15 residues. The V end lost 3 bases, the J end lost 0 bases, and 10 bases lay between the germline ends. CDR3 sequence reads: CASSWAASSYNEQFF. CDR3 DNA: TGCGCCAGCAGCTGGGCCGCAAGCTCCTACAATGAGCAGTTCTTC.

The rearrangement links TRBV7-9 to TRBJ1-4; D gene unclear. V lost 3 bases, J lost 1 base, and 9 bases lay in between. Germline values: CDR1 SEHNR, CDR2 FQNEAQ (reference sequence). The length of the CDR3 is 15 residues. The chain's CDR3 is CASSLREGTNEKLFF. Written as DNA, the CDR3 is TGTGCCAGCAGCTTGCGGGAGGGAACTAATGAAAAACTGTTTTTT.

The chain couples TRBV9 to TRBJ1-1; D call uncertain. Germline-derived CDR1 and CDR2 are SGDLS and YYNGEE. With 3 bases removed from V and 4 bases from J, the gap between germline ends came to 13 bases. The CDR3 has 14 amino acids. Here the CDR3 DNA reads TGTGCCAGCAGCGCCTCGGGTATCGGCACTGAAGCTTTCTTT. It encodes CASSASGIGTEAFF.

With regard to this clonotype: The junction departs from the called germline gene at one end, perhaps through a read error. The chain is built from TRBV5-1 and TRBJ1-5; no firm D call. The germline gives CDR1 SGHRS, CDR2 YFSETQ. The CDR3 is 13 amino acids. CDR3 residues: CASSLGENQPQHF. For the CDR3, the DNA is TGTGCCAGCAGCTTAGGTGAGAATCAGCCCCAGCATTTT.

The rearrangement uses TRBV6-5 and TRBJ2-1, with D maybe TRBD1 (6 bases). TRBJ2-7 explains the end of the DNA better; the J call may be wrong. Germline-derived CDR1 and CDR2 are MNHEY and SVGAGI. The CDR3 covers 16 residues. The CDR3 sequence: CASSRTGSGSYNEQYF. In DNA, the CDR3 is TGTGCCAGCAGTCGTACAGGGTCCGGATCCTACAATGAGCAGTACTTC.

This clonotype was seen a few times. The gene calls are TRBV6-5 and TRBJ2-7, with 7 nucleotides matching TRBD1. Trimming cost V 2 bases and J 4 bases; bases outside gene matches: 11. The CDR3 length is 16 residues. Looked up from germline, CDR1 is MNHEY and CDR2 is SVGAGI. The CDR3 nucleotides read TGTGCCAGCAGTTACGTTGAGGGACAGCCCTATTACGAGCAGTACTTC. Protein: CASSYVEGQPYYEQYF.

This chain links TRBV10-3 with TRBJ2-1, with a possible D match to TRBD2 (6 bases). The CDR3 has 16 residues. V lost 0 bases and J 1 base, leaving 10 bases between the germline ends. Germline CDR1 ENHRY, CDR2 SYGVKD. CDR3 DNA: TGTGCCATCAGTGAGTCCCTAGCGACGTCCTACAATGAGCAGTTCTTC. Translated: CAISESLATSYNEQFF.

V and J are TRBV15 and TRBJ1-5; tentatively, D is TRBD1 (5 bases). Germline CDR1 and CDR2: LNHNV and YYDKDF (reference sequence). The CDR3 runs to 15 residues. With 0 bases removed from V and 4 bases from J, the gap between germline ends came to 10 bases. CDR3 region: CATSRDLRGNQPQHF. The CDR3 DNA reads as TGTGCCACCAGCAGAGATCTGCGGGGGAATCAGCCCCAGCATTTT.

The CDR3 region is CASSQGTSEVYNEQFF. The CDR3 nucleotides read TGTGCCAGCAGCCAAGGGACTAGCGAGGTATACAATGAGCAGTTCTTC. The J gene is TRBJ2-1, the V gene TRBV4-2; 9 positions agree with TRBD2. Per germline, CDR1 LGHNA and CDR2 YNFKEQ. The CDR3 loop spans 16 amino acids. Germline trimming cut 1 base from V and 4 bases from J; bases unmatched to any gene: 5.